The TCR beta chain under discussion was sequenced for a study of CD4+ T cells in melanoma. Produced via immunoSEQ multiplex PCR; TCRdb's table is partial and in-frame only. The sample contains over 15,000 clones, 81% of which appear only once. Trimming stripped 3 bases from V and 3 bases from J, with 8 bases between. The germline CDR1 and CDR2 sequences are SEHNR and FQNEAQ (reference sequence). The CDR3 totals 14 residues. This clone has a handful of counts. The V call is TRBV7-9, the J call TRBJ1-4; D gene ambiguous. This receptor was obtained from a human donor with melanoma. The specimen sequenced was cells from a culture (not recorded whether cultured in vitro). The CDR3 sequence: CASSLISPNEKLFF. The CDR3 DNA reads as TGTGCCAGCAGCTTGATATCCCCTAATGAAAAACTGTTTTTT.